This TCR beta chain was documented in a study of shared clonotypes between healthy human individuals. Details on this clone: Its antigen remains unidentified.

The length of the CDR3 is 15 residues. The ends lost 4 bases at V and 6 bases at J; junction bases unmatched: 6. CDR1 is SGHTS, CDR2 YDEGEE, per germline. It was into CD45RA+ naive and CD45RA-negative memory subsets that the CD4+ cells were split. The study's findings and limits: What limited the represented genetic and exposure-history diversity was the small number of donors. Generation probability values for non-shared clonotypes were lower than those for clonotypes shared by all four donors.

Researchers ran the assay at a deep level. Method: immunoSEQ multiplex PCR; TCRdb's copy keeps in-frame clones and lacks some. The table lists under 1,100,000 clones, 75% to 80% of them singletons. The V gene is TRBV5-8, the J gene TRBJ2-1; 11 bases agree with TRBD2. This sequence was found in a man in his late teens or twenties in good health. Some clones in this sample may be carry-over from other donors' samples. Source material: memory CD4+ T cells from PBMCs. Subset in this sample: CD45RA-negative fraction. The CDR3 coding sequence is TGTGCCAGCAGCCTCGAACTAGCGGGAGCCAATGAGCAGTTCTTC. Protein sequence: CASSLELAGANEQFF.